This entry concerns a single T cell receptor beta chain. Its antigen is unknown. No quality values exist for individual bases; no much larger clone is one base distant. The data were obtained in a study of blood T cell repertoires in COVID-19 (TCRdb year 2020). Regarding the research as a whole: Samples from collaborators originated in the United States, Italy and Spain and spanned both the acute and convalescent phases of COVID-19. The material from the prospective study consisted of cDNA or gDNA derived from T cells, B-cell-depleted T cells, or PBMCs. Deeply sampled blood TCRbeta repertoires from subjects exposed to, actively infected with, or recovered from COVID-19 were included in the dataset. A freely available public database, intended as a resource for researchers studying the immune response to SARS-CoV-2, is where the repertoires were released. Samples came from the ongoing ImmuneRACE study (first 160 participants) plus 1,254 subjects from 6 global collaborators. The sample metadata nearly always contained a de-identified subject ID, COVID-19 status, age in years and sex. Where HLA class I and class II types were available, the types were taken from metadata supplied by the sample provider, not from assay-based typing.

Points the paper makes about the study in general: Clinical and demographic metadata were provided uncurated, with the amount varying by source and participant.

In the prospective study, participants were about 18 to 100 years old, resided in about two dozen geographic areas of the United States, and were enrolled through a virtual design. In the prospective study, participants were assigned to cohorts based on the clinical history participants reported in a screening survey and a study questionnaire. Recovered participants in ImmuneRACE Cohort 3 were defined as having two consecutive negative NP/OP PCR tests, clearance from a healthcare professional, or resolution of symptoms. Mobile phlebotomists in the prospective study collected whole blood, serum and a nasopharyngeal or oropharyngeal swab from every participant. Over a roughly 2-month period, participants in the prospective study had the option of providing additional blood draws and questionnaires. Blood samples from the prospective study were shipped frozen or at room temperature prior to DNA extraction.

The immunoSEQ Assay, a bias-controlled multiplex PCR, was used to amplify TCRbeta CDR3 regions from genomic DNA. In the original analysis: The number of nucleated cells in each sample was estimated from the amplification of reference gene primers within the assay. To quantify the absolute abundance of each unique TCRbeta CDR3 rearrangement, sequence reads were collapsed and filtered. Productive Simpson clonality was computed per sample as the square root of Simpson's diversity index over productive rearrangements. In its TCRdb copy, this immuneACCESS table keeps in-frame sequences only and misses some clones. Where compared with another copy, unresolved V genes explain less than half of these, and the others have no known cause. Clonal size and the V and J genes are those of that table, whereas D and trimming came from the DNA. Within this sample are 350,000 to 400,000 clones, with 85% to 90% of them counted one time only. About 1.7% of the sample is held by the ten biggest clonotypes.

The sample was PBMCs or T cells enriched from blood (not recorded which). The TCR sequence derives from a woman in her 30s who had recovered from COVID-19.

The sequenced DNA: TGTGCCAGCAGCTTAAGGTCAGGGGCCCAACATCTCCTCCACTTT. It codes for CASSLRSGAQHLLHF. In this chain, TRBV7-8 is recombined with TRBJ1-6; D gene: possibly TRBD1, on 6 matching bases. Between the V and J ends, shortened by 2 bases and 15 bases respectively, the junction contains 20 bases. CDR1 SGHVS and CDR2 FQNEAQ are derived from the germline V gene. The CDR3 sequence holds 15 residues, the cysteine and phenylalanine included. Of the read, only the CDR3 DNA is kept; its 45 bases are in frame from base 1.